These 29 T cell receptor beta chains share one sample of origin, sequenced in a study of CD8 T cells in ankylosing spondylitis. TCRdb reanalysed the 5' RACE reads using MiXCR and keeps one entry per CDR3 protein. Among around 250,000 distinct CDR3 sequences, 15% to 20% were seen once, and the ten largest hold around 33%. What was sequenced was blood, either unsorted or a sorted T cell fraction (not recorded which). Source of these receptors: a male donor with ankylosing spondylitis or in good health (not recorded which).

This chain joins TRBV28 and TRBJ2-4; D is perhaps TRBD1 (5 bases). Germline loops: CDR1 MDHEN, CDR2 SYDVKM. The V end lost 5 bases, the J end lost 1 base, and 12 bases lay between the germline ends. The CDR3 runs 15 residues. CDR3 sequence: CASSPQGSAKNIQYF. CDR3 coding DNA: TGTGCCAGCAGTCCGCAGGGATCGGCCAAAAACATTCAGTACTTC. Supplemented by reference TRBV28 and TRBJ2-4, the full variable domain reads DVKVTQSSRYLVKRTGEKVFLECVQDMDHENMFWYRQDPGLGLRLIYFSYDVKMKEKGDIPEGYSVSREKKERFSLILESASTNQTSMYLCASSPQGSAKNIQYFGAGTRLSVL.

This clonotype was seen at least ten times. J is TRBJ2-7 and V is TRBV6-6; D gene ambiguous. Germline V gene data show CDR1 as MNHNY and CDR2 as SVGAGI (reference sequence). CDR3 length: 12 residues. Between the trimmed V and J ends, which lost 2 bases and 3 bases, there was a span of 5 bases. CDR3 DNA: TGTGCCAGCAGTTACCCGGGCTACGAGCAGTACTTC. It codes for CASSYPGYEQYF.

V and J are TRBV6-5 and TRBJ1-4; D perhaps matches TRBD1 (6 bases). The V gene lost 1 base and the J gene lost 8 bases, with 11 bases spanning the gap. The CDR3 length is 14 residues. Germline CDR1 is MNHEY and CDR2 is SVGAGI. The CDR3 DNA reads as TGTGCCAGCAGTTACTGGGGGGCTGGGGAAAAACTGTTTTTT. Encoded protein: CASSYWGAGEKLFF.

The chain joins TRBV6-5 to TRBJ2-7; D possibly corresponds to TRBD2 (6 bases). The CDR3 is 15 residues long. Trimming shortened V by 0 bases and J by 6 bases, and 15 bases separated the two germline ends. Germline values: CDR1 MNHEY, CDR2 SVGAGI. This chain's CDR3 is CASSYSRGGLGEQYF. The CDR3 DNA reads TGTGCCAGCAGTTACTCGAGGGGAGGTCTTGGCGAGCAGTACTTC.

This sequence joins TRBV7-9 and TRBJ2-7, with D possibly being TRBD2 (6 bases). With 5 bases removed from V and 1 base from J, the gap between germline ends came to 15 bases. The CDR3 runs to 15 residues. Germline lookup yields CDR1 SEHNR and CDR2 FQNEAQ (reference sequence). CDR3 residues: CASSPVRGTSYEQYF. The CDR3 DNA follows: TGTGCCAGCAGCCCGGTTCGGGGGACTTCCTACGAGCAGTACTTC.

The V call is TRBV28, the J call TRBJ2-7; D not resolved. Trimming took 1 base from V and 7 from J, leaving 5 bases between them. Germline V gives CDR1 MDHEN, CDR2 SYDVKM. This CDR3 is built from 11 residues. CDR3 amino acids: CASSLSTEQYF. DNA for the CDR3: TGTGCCAGCAGTTTATCCACGGAGCAGTACTTC.

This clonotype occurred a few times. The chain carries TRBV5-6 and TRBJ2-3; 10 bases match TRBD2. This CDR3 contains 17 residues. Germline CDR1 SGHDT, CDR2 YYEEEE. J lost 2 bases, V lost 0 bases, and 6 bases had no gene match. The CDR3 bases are TGTGCCAGCAGCTTGGATCCAGCGGGAGGGCACACAGATACGCAGTATTTT. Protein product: CASSLDPAGGHTDTQYF.

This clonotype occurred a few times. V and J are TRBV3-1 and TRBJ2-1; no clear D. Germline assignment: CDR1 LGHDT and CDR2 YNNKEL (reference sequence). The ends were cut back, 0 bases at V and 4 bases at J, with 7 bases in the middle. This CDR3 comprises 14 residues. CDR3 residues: CASSQDPRYNEQFF. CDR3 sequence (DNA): TGTGCCAGCAGCCAAGATCCCAGATACAATGAGCAGTTCTTC.

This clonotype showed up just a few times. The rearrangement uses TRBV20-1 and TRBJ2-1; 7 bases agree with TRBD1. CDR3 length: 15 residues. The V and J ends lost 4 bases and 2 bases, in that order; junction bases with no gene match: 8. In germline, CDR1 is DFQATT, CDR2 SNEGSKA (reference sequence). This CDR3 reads CSATPQDRTYNEQFF. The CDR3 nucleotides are TGCAGTGCTACGCCCCAGGACAGGACCTACAATGAGCAGTTCTTC.

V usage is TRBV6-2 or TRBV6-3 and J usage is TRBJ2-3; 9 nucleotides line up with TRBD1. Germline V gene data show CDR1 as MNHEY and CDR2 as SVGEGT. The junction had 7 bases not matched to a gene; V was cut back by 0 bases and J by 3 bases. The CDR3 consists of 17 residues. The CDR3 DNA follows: TGTGCCAGCAGTTACTCGTCGAGGACAGGGGAAACAGATACGCAGTATTTT. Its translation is CASSYSSRTGETDTQYF.

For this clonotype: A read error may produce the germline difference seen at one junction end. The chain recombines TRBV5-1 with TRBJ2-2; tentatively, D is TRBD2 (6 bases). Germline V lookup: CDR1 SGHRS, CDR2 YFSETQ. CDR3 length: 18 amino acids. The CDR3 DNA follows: TGCGCCAGCAGCCTGACTAGGGAGCTGGTGACCCTCCCCGGGGAGCTGATTTTT. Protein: CASSLTRELVTLPGELIF.

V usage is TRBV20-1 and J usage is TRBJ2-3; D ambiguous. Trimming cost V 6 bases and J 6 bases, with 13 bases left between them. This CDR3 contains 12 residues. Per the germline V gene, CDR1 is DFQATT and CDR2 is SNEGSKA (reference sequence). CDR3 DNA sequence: TGCAGTGCCGCCTCAGAGGCCGATACGCAGTATTTT. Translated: CSAASEADTQYF.

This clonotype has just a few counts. The CDR3 DNA reads as TGCAGTGCTAGTGTGCTAGCGGGTAACACAGATACGCAGTATTTT. This translates into CSASVLAGNTDTQYF. V and J are TRBV20-1 and TRBJ2-3; 8 bases agree with TRBD2. The CDR3 extends over 15 amino acids. Germline V gene sequence: CDR1 DFQATT, CDR2 SNEGSKA (reference sequence). Trimming took 3 bases from V and 2 from J; bases not matched to a gene: 7.

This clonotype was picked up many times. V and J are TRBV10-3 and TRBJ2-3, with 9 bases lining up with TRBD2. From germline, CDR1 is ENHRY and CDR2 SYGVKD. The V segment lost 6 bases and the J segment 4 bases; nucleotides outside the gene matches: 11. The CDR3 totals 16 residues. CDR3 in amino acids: CAISGASGEAPDTQYF. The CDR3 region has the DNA TGTGCCATCAGCGGCGCTAGCGGGGAGGCACCAGATACGCAGTATTTT.

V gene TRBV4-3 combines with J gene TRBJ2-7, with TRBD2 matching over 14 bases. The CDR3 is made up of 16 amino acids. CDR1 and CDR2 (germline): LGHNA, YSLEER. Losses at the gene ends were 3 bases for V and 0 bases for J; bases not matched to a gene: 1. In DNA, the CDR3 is TGCGCCAGCAGCCAGGGGACTAGCGGGAGCTCCTACGAGCAGTACTTC. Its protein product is CASSQGTSGSSYEQYF.

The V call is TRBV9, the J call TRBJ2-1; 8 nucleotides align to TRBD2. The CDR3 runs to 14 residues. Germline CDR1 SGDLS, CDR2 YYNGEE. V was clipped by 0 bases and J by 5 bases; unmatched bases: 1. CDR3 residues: CASSVVAGHNEQFF. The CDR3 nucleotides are TGTGCCAGCAGCGTAGTAGCGGGACACAATGAGCAGTTCTTC.

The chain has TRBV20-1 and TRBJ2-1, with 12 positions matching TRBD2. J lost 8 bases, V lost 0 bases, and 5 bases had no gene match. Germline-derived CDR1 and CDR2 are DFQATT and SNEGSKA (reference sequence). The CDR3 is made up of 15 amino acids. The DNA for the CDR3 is TGCAGTGCTAGAGATCTAGCGGGAGGGCTCCATGAGCAGTTCTTC. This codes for CSARDLAGGLHEQFF.

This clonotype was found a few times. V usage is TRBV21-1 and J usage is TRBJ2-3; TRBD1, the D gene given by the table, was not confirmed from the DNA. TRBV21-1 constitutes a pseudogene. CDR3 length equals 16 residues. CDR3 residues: CAAPSTGTASTDTQYF. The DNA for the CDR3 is TGTGCCGCCCCTTCCACCGGGACGGCTAGCACAGATACGCAGTATTTT.

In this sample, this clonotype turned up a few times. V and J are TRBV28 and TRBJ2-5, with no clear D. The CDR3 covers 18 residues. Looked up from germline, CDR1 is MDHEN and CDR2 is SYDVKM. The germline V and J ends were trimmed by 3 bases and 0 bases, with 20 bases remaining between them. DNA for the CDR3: TGTGCCAGCAGTTTTCCGACGGCGGCCCCGAGGTACCAAGAGACCCAGTACTTC. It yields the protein CASSFPTAAPRYQETQYF.

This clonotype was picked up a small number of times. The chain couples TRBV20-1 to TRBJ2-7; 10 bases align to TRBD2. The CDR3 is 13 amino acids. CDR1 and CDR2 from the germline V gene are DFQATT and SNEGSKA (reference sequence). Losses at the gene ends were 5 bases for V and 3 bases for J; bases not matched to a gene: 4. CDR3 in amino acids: CSAVWTSGYEQYF. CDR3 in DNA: TGCAGTGCTGTATGGACTAGCGGCTACGAGCAGTACTTC.

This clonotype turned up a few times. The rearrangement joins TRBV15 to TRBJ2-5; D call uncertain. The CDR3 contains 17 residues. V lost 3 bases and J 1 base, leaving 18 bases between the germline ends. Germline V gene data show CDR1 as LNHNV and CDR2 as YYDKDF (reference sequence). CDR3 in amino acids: CATSSRQDHNVQETQYF. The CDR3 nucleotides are TGTGCCACCAGCAGTCGCCAAGATCATAACGTCCAAGAGACCCAGTACTTC.

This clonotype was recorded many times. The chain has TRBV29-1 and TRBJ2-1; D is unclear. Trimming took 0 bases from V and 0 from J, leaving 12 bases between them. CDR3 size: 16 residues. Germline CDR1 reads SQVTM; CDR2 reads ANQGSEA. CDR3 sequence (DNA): TGCAGCGTTGAAGATGTCTTAAAGAGCTCCTACAATGAGCAGTTCTTC. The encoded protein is CSVEDVLKSSYNEQFF.

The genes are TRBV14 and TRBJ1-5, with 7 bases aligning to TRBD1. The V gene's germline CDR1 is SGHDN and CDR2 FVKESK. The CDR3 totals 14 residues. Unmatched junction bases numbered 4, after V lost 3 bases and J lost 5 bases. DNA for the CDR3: TGTGCCAGCAGCCAGACAGGGCGAGATCAGCCCCAGCATTTT. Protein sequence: CASSQTGRDQPQHF. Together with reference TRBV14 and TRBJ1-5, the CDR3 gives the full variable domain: EAGVTQFPSHSVIEKGQTVTLRCDPISGHDNLYWYRRVMGKEIKFLLHFVKESKQDESGMPNNRFLAERTGGTYSTLKVQPAELEDSGVYFCASSQTGRDQPQHFGDGTRLSIL.

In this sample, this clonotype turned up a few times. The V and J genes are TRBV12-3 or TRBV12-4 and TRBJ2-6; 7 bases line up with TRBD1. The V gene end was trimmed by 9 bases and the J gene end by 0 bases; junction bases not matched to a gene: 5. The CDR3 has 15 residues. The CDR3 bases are TGTGCCAGTGAGGGGGCGAGCTCTGGGGCCAACGTCCTGACTTTC. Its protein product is CASEGASSGANVLTF.

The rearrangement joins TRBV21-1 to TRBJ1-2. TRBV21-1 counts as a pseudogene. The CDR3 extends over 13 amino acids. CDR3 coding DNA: TGTGCCAGGCCCAGCGGGGGTAACTATGGCTACACCTTC. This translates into CARPSGGNYGYTF.

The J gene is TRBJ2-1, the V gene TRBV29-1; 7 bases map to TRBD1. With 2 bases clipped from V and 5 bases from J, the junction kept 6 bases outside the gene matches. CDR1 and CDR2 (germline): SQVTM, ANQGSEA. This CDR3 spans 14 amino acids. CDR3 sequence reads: CSVERQGLDNEQFF. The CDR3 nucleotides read TGCAGCGTTGAAAGACAGGGTTTAGACAATGAGCAGTTCTTC.

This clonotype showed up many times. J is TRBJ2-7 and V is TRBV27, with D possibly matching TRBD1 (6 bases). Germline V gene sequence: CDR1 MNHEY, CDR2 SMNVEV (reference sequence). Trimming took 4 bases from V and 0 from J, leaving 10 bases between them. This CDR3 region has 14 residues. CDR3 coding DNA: TGTGCCAGCAGTTCCACAGGGAGCTCCTACGAGCAGTACTTC. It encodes CASSSTGSSYEQYF.

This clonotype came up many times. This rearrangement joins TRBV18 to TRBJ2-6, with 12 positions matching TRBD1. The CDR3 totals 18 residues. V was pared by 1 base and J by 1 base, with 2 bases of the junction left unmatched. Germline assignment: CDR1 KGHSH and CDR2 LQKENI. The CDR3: CASSPLGQGASGANVLTF. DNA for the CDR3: TGTGCCAGCTCACCACTGGGACAGGGGGCGTCTGGGGCCAACGTCCTGACTTTC.

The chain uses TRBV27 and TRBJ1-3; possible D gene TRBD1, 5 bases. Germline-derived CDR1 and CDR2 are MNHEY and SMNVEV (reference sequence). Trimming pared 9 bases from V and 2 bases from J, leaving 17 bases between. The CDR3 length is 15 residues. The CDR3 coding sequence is TGTGCCAGGATGGGGGAGAAGTCTACTGGAAACACCATATATTTT. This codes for CARMGEKSTGNTIYF.